A single sample is the source of the 7 T cell receptor beta chains below, sequenced in a study of blood T cells in healthy people across ages. A sample-barcoded 5' primer and a J-beta primer mix were used in a second PCR of about 6 to 11 cycles. TCRdb used MiXCR to reprocess the 5' RACE reads, holding one entry per CDR3 protein. The table includes hundreds of thousands of distinct CDR3 sequences, over 45% detected once. Material: blood. The receptors here all came from a man aged 30-40 years in good health.

With respect to this clonotype: One junction end does not reproduce the germline sequence, and a read error may be involved. The chain combines TRBV6-2 or TRBV6-3 with TRBJ2-1; possibly TRBD1 for D (6 bases). Germline V gives CDR1 MNHEY, CDR2 SVGEGT. The CDR3 has 14 amino acids. CDR3 sequence reads: CASKPGQSYSEQFF. The CDR3 bases are TGTGCCAGCAAACCGGGACAATCGTACAGTGAGCAGTTCTTC.

The V and J genes are TRBV3-1 and TRBJ2-3, with D maybe TRBD1 (5 bases). Trimming left V 3 bases short and J 6 bases short, with 13 bases between. The V gene's germline CDR1 is LGHDT and CDR2 YNNKEL (reference sequence). The CDR3 covers 14 residues. Here the CDR3 reads CASSHPGAEDTQYF. The CDR3 DNA sequence: TGTGCCAGCAGCCATCCTGGGGCTGAGGATACGCAGTATTTT.

The V gene is TRBV5-6, the J gene TRBJ2-2; D gene unclear. Germline CDR1 SGHDT, CDR2 YYEEEE. The CDR3 contains 16 residues. The V and J ends lost 2 bases and 2 bases respectively, with 13 bases between them. DNA of the CDR3: TGTGCCAGCAGCTTTAGTACACCCGAAAACACCGGGGAGCTGTTTTTT. It encodes CASSFSTPENTGELFF.

The chain has TRBV3-1 and TRBJ2-1, with D tentatively TRBD1 (5 bases). In germline, CDR1 is LGHDT, CDR2 YNNKEL (reference sequence). V was cut by 4 bases and J by 6 bases, with 13 bases left in between. This CDR3 is 14 amino acids long. CDR3 nucleotide sequence: TGTGCCAGCAGCCTAGGGGTGTTTGGCAATGAGCAGTTCTTC. This sequence encodes CASSLGVFGNEQFF.

This clonotype appeared once. The V call is TRBV20-1, the J call TRBJ2-3; D gene uncertain. The CDR3 totals 15 residues. Germline CDR1 is DFQATT and CDR2 is SNEGSKA (reference sequence). V gave up 6 bases and J gave up 0 bases, with 16 bases separating them. DNA for the CDR3: TGCAGTGCCGCGGACCGGAGAGAAAGCACAGATACGCAGTATTTT. This gives the protein CSAADRRESTDTQYF.

The V call is TRBV3-1, the J call TRBJ2-7; TRBD1 matches at 10 bases. The V gene's germline CDR1 is LGHDT and CDR2 YNNKEL (reference sequence). The CDR3 covers 14 residues. Trimming cost V 3 bases and J 6 bases; bases outside gene matches: 5. The CDR3 is CASSQAGTGVEQYF. The CDR3 nucleotides are TGTGCCAGCAGCCAGGCCGGGACAGGGGTCGAGCAGTACTTC.

The chain couples TRBV9 to TRBJ2-7; D possibly matches TRBD1 or TRBD2 (5 bases each). Germline values: CDR1 SGDLS, CDR2 YYNGEE. The CDR3 is 17 residues long. Trimming removed 0 bases from V and 3 bases from J, with 19 bases in between. The CDR3 here is CASSVGNREGWVYEQYF. DNA for the CDR3: TGTGCCAGCAGCGTAGGAAATCGTGAGGGGTGGGTCTACGAGCAGTACTTC.